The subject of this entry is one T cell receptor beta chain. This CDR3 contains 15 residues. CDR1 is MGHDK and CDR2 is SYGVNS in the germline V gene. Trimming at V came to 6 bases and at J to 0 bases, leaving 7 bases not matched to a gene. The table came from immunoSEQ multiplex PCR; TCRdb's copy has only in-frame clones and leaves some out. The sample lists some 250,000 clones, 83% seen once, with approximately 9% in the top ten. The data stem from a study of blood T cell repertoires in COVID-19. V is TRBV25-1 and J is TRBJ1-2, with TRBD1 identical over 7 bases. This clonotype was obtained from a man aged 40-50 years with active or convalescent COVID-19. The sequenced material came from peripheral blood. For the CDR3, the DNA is TGTGCCAGCAGACCGACCGGGACAGCTAACTATGGCTACACCTTC. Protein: CASRPTGTANYGYTF.